The 32 T cell receptor beta chains below all came from one sample that was sequenced in a study of T cell responses to AZD1222 COVID-19 vaccine. Profiled with immunoSEQ multiplex PCR; TCRdb holds only in-frame clones, not every one. Found here are some 130,000 clones, around 85% of them singletons; the top ten hold roughly 8.7%. The material sequenced was peripheral blood, taken 28 days after the second dose of the MenACWY control vaccine. The origin of the receptors is an adult who received the MenACWY meningococcal vaccine as a control.

This clone occurred a few times. Other DNA sequences from this sample encode an identical CDR3 as well. V gene TRBV11-2 combines with J gene TRBJ2-5; no clear D gene. Germline CDR1 SGHAT, CDR2 FQNNGV. With 2 bases removed from V and 1 base from J, the gap between germline ends came to 5 bases. The CDR3 length is 13 residues. The CDR3 DNA sequence: TGTGCCAGCAGCTTAAACAGCCAAGAGACCCAGTACTTC. The encoded protein is CASSLNSQETQYF.

This clone was seen only once. This chain uses TRBV6-5 with TRBJ2-7; D uncertain. V was cut by 7 bases and J by 0 bases, with 4 bases left in between. In germline, CDR1 is MNHEY, CDR2 SVGAGI. This CDR3 is built from 11 residues. The CDR3 protein is CASTGSYEQYV. CDR3 DNA sequence: TGTGCCAGCACGGGCTCCTACGAGCAGTACGTC.

This clone has only one observation. The same CDR3 is also encoded by other DNA sequences in this sample. This chain connects TRBV12-3 or TRBV12-4 to TRBJ1-1; a weak D match, TRBD1 (6 bases). Trimming removed 1 base at V and 5 bases at J, with 8 bases between. This CDR3 comprises 13 residues. The chain's CDR3 is CASSLGGLTEAFF. CDR3 coding DNA: TGTGCCAGCAGTTTAGGGGGGCTAACTGAAGCTTTCTTT.

In DNA, the CDR3 is TGTGCCAGCAGCCCTCTAACAGGGGATACTTTCTTT. Protein product: CASSPLTGDTFF. The V gene is TRBV3-1 (or the pseudogene TRBV3-2), the J gene TRBJ1-1; 7 bases agree with TRBD1. CDR1 is LGHDT and CDR2 is YNNKEL in the germline V gene (reference sequence). J lost 12 bases, V lost 4 bases, and 8 bases had no gene match. This CDR3 has 12 amino acids.

The chain is built from TRBV6-1 and TRBJ2-3, with D perhaps TRBD2 (6 bases). The CDR3 spans 16 residues. CDR1 MNHNS and CDR2 SASEGT come from the germline V gene. Deletions cut 0 bases from V and 1 base from J, with 11 bases between. CDR3 loop: CASSEAASVGTDTQYF. DNA for the CDR3: TGTGCCAGCAGTGAAGCGGCTAGCGTCGGCACAGATACGCAGTATTTT.

This clone was seen only a few times. The junction departs from the called germline gene at one end, perhaps through a read error. This chain's CDR3 is CASGSFNEQFF. The CDR3 nucleotides are TGTGCTAGTGGTTCCTTCAATGAGCAGTTCTTC. This rearrangement joins TRBV12-5 to TRBJ2-1; D is unresolved. Per germline, CDR1 LGHNT and CDR2 FRNRAP. The CDR3 is made up of 11 amino acids.

This chain uses TRBV5-1 with TRBJ1-1, with unresolved D. Trimming removed 0 bases from V and 5 bases from J, with 8 bases in between. Germline assignment: CDR1 SGHRS and CDR2 YFSETQ. CDR3 size: 13 residues. CDR3 loop: CASSLAPSTEAFF. The CDR3 DNA reads as TGCGCCAGCAGCTTGGCCCCGAGTACTGAAGCTTTCTTT.

This rearrangement joins TRBV19 to TRBJ2-1; 10 positions agree with TRBD2. The V gene's germline CDR1 is LNHDA and CDR2 SQIVND (reference sequence). The trim removed 4 bases at V and 3 bases at J, leaving 6 bases unmatched. The CDR3 spans 16 residues. In nucleotides, the CDR3 is TGTGCCAGTAGTAAATGGACTAGCGGAAACTACAATGAGCAGTTCTTC. Amino acids: CASSKWTSGNYNEQFF.

The V call is TRBV5-1, the J call TRBJ2-3; no clear D gene. The length of the CDR3 is 15 residues. Trimming removed 0 bases at V and 2 bases at J, with 10 bases between. From germline, CDR1 is SGHRS and CDR2 YFSETQ. The CDR3: CASSLEQRTTDTQYF. DNA for the CDR3: TGCGCCAGCAGCTTGGAGCAGCGAACCACAGATACGCAGTATTTT. The variable domain in full, with the rest retrieved from reference TRBV5-1 and TRBJ2-3, is KAGVTQTPRYLIKTRGQQVTLSCSPISGHRSVSWYQQTPGQGLQFLFEYFSETQRNKGNFPGRFSGRQFSNSRSEMNVSTLELGDSALYLCASSLEQRTTDTQYFGPGTRLTVL.

The chain has TRBV5-1 and TRBJ1-3; D is undetermined. Germline CDR1 is SGHRS and CDR2 is YFSETQ. The CDR3 is 15 amino acids. Trimming shortened V by 4 bases and J by 3 bases, and 14 bases separated the two germline ends. The CDR3 DNA sequence: TGCGCCAGCAGCCTAGGGTCAGGAGGTGGAAACACCATATATTTT. Translation: CASSLGSGGGNTIYF.

This sequence joins TRBV11-2 and TRBJ1-6; D call uncertain. There are 15 residues in the CDR3. The V end lost 0 bases, the J end lost 2 bases, and 5 bases lay between the germline ends. CDR1 SGHAT and CDR2 FQNNGV come from the germline V gene. This CDR3 reads CASSLDTTYNSPLHF. The DNA of the CDR3 is TGTGCCAGCAGCTTAGATACGACCTATAATTCACCCCTCCACTTT.

The gene calls are TRBV27 and TRBJ2-3; the match to TRBD2 covers 12 bases. Germline-derived CDR1 and CDR2 are MNHEY and SMNVEV (reference sequence). J lost 8 bases, V lost 6 bases, and 24 bases had no gene match. CDR3 length equals 20 residues. CDR3: CASRPIQPRTLAGGHGTQYF. The CDR3 DNA sequence: TGTGCCAGCAGGCCAATTCAGCCACGTACGCTAGCGGGAGGGCATGGTACGCAGTATTTT.

This sequence joins TRBV5-1 and TRBJ2-5; 7 nucleotides agree with TRBD1. There are 13 residues in the CDR3. Germline trimming cut 7 bases from V and 2 bases from J; bases unmatched to any gene: 5. The germline CDR1 and CDR2 sequences are SGHRS and YFSETQ. The DNA for the CDR3 is TGCGCCAGCTTTACGACAGGGCAAGAGACCCAGTACTTC. Translation: CASFTTGQETQYF.

The chain has TRBV28 and TRBJ1-1; D uncertain. The CDR3 has 14 amino acids. Between the trimmed V and J ends, which lost 6 bases and 4 bases, there was a span of 15 bases. Germline V gives CDR1 MDHEN, CDR2 SYDVKM. The DNA for the CDR3 is TGTGCCAGCAGCCATGCTGGGGAAGGCACTGAAGCTTTCTTT. Translation: CASSHAGEGTEAFF.

There are a few counts of this clone. V is TRBV5-1 and J is TRBJ2-3, with 9 nucleotides matching TRBD1. CDR3 length: 14 amino acids. Looked up from germline, CDR1 is SGHRS and CDR2 is YFSETQ. The ends lost 4 bases at V and 5 bases at J; junction bases unmatched: 5. The chain's CDR3 is CASSGQGMGDTQYF. Here the CDR3 DNA reads TGCGCCAGCAGCGGACAGGGGATGGGAGATACGCAGTATTTT. Together with reference TRBV5-1 and TRBJ2-3, the CDR3 gives the full variable domain: KAGVTQTPRYLIKTRGQQVTLSCSPISGHRSVSWYQQTPGQGLQFLFEYFSETQRNKGNFPGRFSGRQFSNSRSEMNVSTLELGDSALYLCASSGQGMGDTQYFGPGTRLTVL.

With respect to this clone: Compared with germline, one end of the junction differs, possibly owing to a read error. The chain recombines TRBV11-2 with TRBJ2-3; the D gene is possibly TRBD1 (5 bases). The CDR3 consists of 15 residues. Looked up from germline, CDR1 is SGHAT and CDR2 is FQNNGV. CDR3 DNA sequence: TGTGCCAGCAGCCTAGACGGCAGGGGCACAGATACGCAGTATTTT. As protein: CASSLDGRGTDTQYF.

This clone occurred once. The DNA of the CDR3 is TGCAGTGCTGGGGTTAACTATGGCTACACCTTC. Amino acids: CSAGVNYGYTF. V usage is TRBV20-1 and J usage is TRBJ1-2, with D hard to call. The ends were cut back, 5 bases at V and 1 base at J, with 5 bases in the middle. Germline lookup yields CDR1 DFQATT and CDR2 SNEGSKA (reference sequence). The CDR3 totals 11 residues.

This chain joins TRBV27 and TRBJ1-2; D remains ambiguous. This CDR3 spans 10 amino acids. With 8 bases removed from V and 8 bases from J, the gap between germline ends came to 9 bases. In germline, CDR1 is MNHEY, CDR2 SMNVEV (reference sequence). The DNA for the CDR3 is TGTGCCAGCTGGGCGGGGGGCTACACCTTC. Amino acid sequence: CASWAGGYTF.

V gene TRBV19 combines with J gene TRBJ2-3; D remains unclear. The CDR3 is 13 amino acids. Germline V lookup: CDR1 LNHDA, CDR2 SQIVND (reference sequence). The V and J ends lost 6 bases and 2 bases respectively, with 9 bases between them. In DNA form, the CDR3 reads TGTGCCAGTAGAGACGGATCCACAGATACGCAGTATTTT. Translation: CASRDGSTDTQYF.

The chain combines TRBV7-2 with TRBJ1-2, with 11 positions matching TRBD1. CDR1 is SGHTA and CDR2 is FQGNSA in the germline V gene. This CDR3 has 16 amino acids. Trimming cost V 5 bases and J 7 bases; bases outside gene matches: 12. The CDR3, as DNA: TGTGCCAGCAGCCCGGACAGGGGGCGGGTTTTGGCTGGCTACACCTTC. This encodes CASSPDRGRVLAGYTF.

This sequence joins TRBV18 and TRBJ2-7; D unresolved. CDR1 is KGHSH and CDR2 is LQKENI in the germline V gene. This CDR3 region has 13 residues. V shed 2 bases and J shed 0 bases, with 5 bases lying between them. CDR3 residues: CASSPTASYEQYF. CDR3 bases: TGTGCCAGCTCACCAACGGCCTCCTACGAGCAGTACTTC. The variable domain in full, completed from reference TRBV18 and TRBJ2-7, reads NAGVMQNPRHLVRRRGQEARLRCSPMKGHSHVYWYRQLPEEGLKFMVYLQKENIIDESGMPKERFSAEFPKEGPSILRIQQVVRGDSAAYFCASSPTASYEQYFGPGTRLTVT.

This rearrangement joins TRBV5-4 to TRBJ1-3; no definite D call. V was cut by 4 bases and J by 2 bases, with 16 bases left in between. The CDR3 has 16 amino acids. Germline CDR1 is SGHNT and CDR2 is YYREEE (reference sequence). In DNA, the CDR3 is TGTGCCAGCAGCCCGAACCTAATGACAACTGGAAACACCATATATTTT. The encoded protein is CASSPNLMTTGNTIYF.

This clone was seen only a few times. J is TRBJ1-2 and V is TRBV19; 7 bases match TRBD1. With 3 bases clipped from V and 8 bases from J, the junction kept 12 bases outside the gene matches. The germline V gene has CDR1 LNHDA and CDR2 SQIVND (reference sequence). CDR3 length: 15 amino acids. CDR3 in amino acids: CASSIPRTGGTGYTF. In DNA form, the CDR3 reads TGTGCCAGTAGTATTCCCCGGACAGGCGGAACCGGCTACACCTTC.

The chain has TRBV11-2 and TRBJ2-1; 13 bases are shared with TRBD2. Trimming at V came to 0 bases and at J to 6 bases, leaving 5 bases not matched to a gene. The CDR3 has 17 residues. Germline V gene sequence: CDR1 SGHAT, CDR2 FQNNGV. CDR3 coding DNA: TGTGCCAGCAGCTTAGATCGCAGACTAGCGGGAGGCAATGAGCAGTTCTTC. It specifies CASSLDRRLAGGNEQFF.

V and J are TRBV18 and TRBJ1-5; a possible D gene is TRBD1 (5 bases). V lost 6 bases and J 2 bases, leaving 14 bases between the germline ends. The CDR3 contains 15 residues. Looked up from germline, CDR1 is KGHSH and CDR2 is LQKENI. For the CDR3, the DNA is TGTGCCAGCTCCAGAGGCCAAGGGGGCAATCAGCCCCAGCATTTT. Translation: CASSRGQGGNQPQHF.

The rearrangement joins TRBV19 to TRBJ1-5; 10 positions match TRBD1. Per the germline V gene, CDR1 is LNHDA and CDR2 is SQIVND (reference sequence). J was trimmed by 0 bases and V by 6 bases; bases with no gene match: 5. The CDR3 sequence is 16 residues long. CDR3 region: CASRRGTGDSNQPQHF. Written as DNA, the CDR3 is TGTGCCAGTAGAAGGGGGACAGGGGATAGCAATCAGCCCCAGCATTTT.

The V and J genes are TRBV28 and TRBJ1-5; a possible D gene is TRBD1 (5 bases). CDR1 is MDHEN and CDR2 is SYDVKM in the germline V gene. V was trimmed by 6 bases and J by 0 bases, leaving 9 bases between them. CDR3 size: 14 residues. In DNA, the CDR3 is TGTGCCAGCAGCCGGCAGGGTAGCAATCAGCCCCAGCATTTT. It is translated as CASSRQGSNQPQHF.

The chain employs TRBV11-2 and TRBJ2-5, with D hard to call. In germline, CDR1 is SGHAT, CDR2 FQNNGV. The CDR3 runs to 12 residues. V lost 5 bases and J 1 base, leaving 5 bases between the germline ends. CDR3 nucleotides: TGTGCCAGCAGCCAGCCCCAAGAGACCCAGTACTTC. Its translation: CASSQPQETQYF.

The rearrangement joins TRBV5-4 to TRBJ1-4; TRBD1 is a possible D gene (5 bases). The V and J ends lost 10 bases and 8 bases respectively, with 12 bases between them. CDR3 length equals 11 residues. Germline values: CDR1 SGHNT, CDR2 YYREEE (reference sequence). In nucleotides, the CDR3 is TGTGCCTACGGTGGGGGGGAAAAACTGTTTTTT. The encoded protein is CAYGGGEKLFF. Combining the CDR3 with reference TRBV5-4 and TRBJ1-4 gives the whole variable domain ETGVTQSPTHLIKTRGQQVTLRCSSQSGHNTVSWYQQALGQGPQFIFQYYREEENGRGNFPPRFSGLQFPNYSSELNVNALELDDSALYLCAYGGGEKLFFGSGTQLSVL.

This chain joins TRBV7-8 and TRBJ2-7; TRBD2 is a possible D gene (5 bases). Germline V CDR1 and CDR2: SGHVS, FQNEAQ. The V and J ends lost 1 base and 2 bases respectively, with 12 bases between them. This CDR3 is 15 amino acids long. In DNA, the CDR3 is TGTGCCAGCAGCTTAGGTGGGAGCAGGACCTACGAGCAGTACGTC. This encodes CASSLGGSRTYEQYV.

The CDR3 DNA sequence: TGTGCCAGCAGCTTGGGGACAGTCTACGAGCAGTACTTC. Translation gives CASSLGTVYEQYF. V usage is TRBV5-6 and J usage is TRBJ2-7; a possible D gene is TRBD1 (6 bases). Germline-derived CDR1 and CDR2 are SGHDT and YYEEEE. This CDR3 comprises 13 residues. The V end lost 0 bases, the J end lost 3 bases, and 7 bases lay between the germline ends.

The chain combines TRBV30 with TRBJ2-3; D not certain. The V end was cut by 2 bases, the J end by 6 bases, with 18 bases between. The CDR3 contains 15 residues. CDR1 is GTSNPN and CDR2 is SVGIG in the germline V gene (reference sequence). CDR3 coding DNA: TGTGCCTGGAGTCCGCTGACCGGCATCCCCGATACGCAGTATTTT. Translating it yields CAWSPLTGIPDTQYF.